Presented here are 12 T cell receptor beta chains from one specimen sequenced in a study of cytomegalovirus exposure and HLA in healthy donors. The PCR employed 60 Vbeta primers together with 13 Jbeta primers. Generated by immunoSEQ multiplex PCR, the TCRdb table keeps only in-frame clones and is missing some. The table includes tens of thousands of clones, around 80% detected once. The sequencing sample was made of PBMCs. The receptors stem from a man aged 25 to 45 in good health and CMV-seronegative.

V gene TRBV9 combines with J gene TRBJ1-2; D not certain. There are 12 residues in the CDR3. Looked up from germline, CDR1 is SGDLS and CDR2 is YYNGEE. Between the trimmed V and J ends, which lost 7 bases and 6 bases, there was a span of 13 bases. CDR3 sequence (DNA): TGTGCCAGCGGTAGCGCCTGGGATGGCTACACCTTC. Translation: CASGSAWDGYTF.

CDR3 coding DNA: TGTGCCAGCAGCTTCGTAGGACAGGGGGCCTTGGACACTGAAGCTTTCTTT. Its protein product is CASSFVGQGALDTEAFF. This chain joins TRBV7-2 and TRBJ1-1, with 11 bases aligning to TRBD1. The CDR3 covers 17 residues. Germline V gene data show CDR1 as SGHTA and CDR2 as FQGNSA. J was trimmed by 3 bases and V by 3 bases; bases with no gene match: 9.

V is TRBV10-3 and J is TRBJ2-3; maybe TRBD1 (6 bases). This CDR3 region has 15 residues. The germline V gene encodes CDR1 ENHRY and CDR2 SYGVKD. V was trimmed by 5 bases and J by 0 bases, leaving 12 bases between them. The CDR3 DNA is TGTGCCATCAGTACTAACAGGGATAGCACAGATACGCAGTATTTT. Its translation: CAISTNRDSTDTQYF.

The chain combines TRBV7-8 with TRBJ1-1, with TRBD1 as a possible D gene (5 bases). The CDR3 has 13 amino acids. Trimming took 1 base from V and 4 from J, leaving 7 bases between them. From germline, CDR1 is SGHVS and CDR2 FQNEAQ. The CDR3 is CASSLDRLTEAFF. The CDR3 DNA sequence: TGTGCCAGCAGCTTAGACAGGCTCACTGAAGCTTTCTTT. The variable domain in full, with the rest retrieved from reference TRBV7-8 and TRBJ1-1, is GAGVSQSPRYKVAKRGQDVALRCDPISGHVSLFWYQQALGQGPEFLTYFQNEAQLDKSGLPSDRFFAERPEGSVSTLKIQRTQQEDSAVYLCASSLDRLTEAFFGQGTRLTVV.

CDR3 loop: CAWSGTAGNTIYF. The CDR3 nucleotides read TGTGCCTGGAGTGGGACAGCTGGAAACACCATATATTTT. J is TRBJ1-3 and V is TRBV30, with D perhaps matching TRBD1 (6 bases). The ends were cut back, 1 base at V and 2 bases at J, with 6 bases in the middle. CDR1 is GTSNPN and CDR2 is SVGIG in the germline V gene (reference sequence). CDR3 size: 13 residues.

The gene calls are TRBV7-3 and TRBJ1-2; TRBD1 might be the D (6 bases). Trimming removed 1 base at V and 7 bases at J, with 13 bases between. The CDR3 is 14 amino acids. The germline CDR1 and CDR2 sequences are SGHTA and FQGTGA. CDR3 in amino acids: CASSLMGGAGGYTF. As DNA, the CDR3 is TGTGCCAGCAGCTTAATGGGGGGGGCCGGTGGCTACACCTTC.

This chain links TRBV5-1 with TRBJ2-2, with D possibly TRBD2 on 7 matching bases. CDR1 and CDR2 (germline): SGHRS, YFSETQ. V was cut by 5 bases and J by 0 bases, with 14 bases left in between. The CDR3 is 16 residues long. CDR3 DNA: TGCGCCAGCAGACCCCCCGGGGGGCCGAACACCGGGGAGCTGTTTTTT. Translated: CASRPPGGPNTGELFF. Full variable domain (remainder filled in from reference TRBV5-1 and TRBJ2-2): KAGVTQTPRYLIKTRGQQVTLSCSPISGHRSVSWYQQTPGQGLQFLFEYFSETQRNKGNFPGRFSGRQFSNSRSEMNVSTLELGDSALYLCASRPPGGPNTGELFFGEGSRLTVL.

This clone was observed once. The chain combines TRBV2 with TRBJ2-5; weak D call: TRBD1 (6 bases). This CDR3 is 12 amino acids long. V was shortened by 8 bases and J by 2 bases, with 9 bases between the two germline ends. Germline V gives CDR1 SNHLY, CDR2 FYNNEI. CDR3 residues: CASGQGQETQYF. The CDR3 DNA is TGTGCCAGCGGCCAGGGGCAAGAGACCCAGTACTTC.

The chain has TRBV6-5 and TRBJ1-6; TRBD1 aligns across 9 bases. V gave up 0 bases and J gave up 10 bases; unmatched junction bases: 4. Germline values: CDR1 MNHEY, CDR2 SVGAGI. The CDR3 runs to 15 residues. The CDR3 spells CASSYSGTGPSPLHF. The CDR3 nucleotides are TGTGCCAGCAGTTACTCGGGGACAGGGCCCTCACCCCTCCACTTT.

V gene TRBV5-8 combines with J gene TRBJ1-5, with D possibly being TRBD1 (5 bases). Germline-derived CDR1 and CDR2 are SGHTS and YDEGEE. The V end lost 3 bases, the J end lost 11 bases, and 18 bases lay between the germline ends. The CDR3 runs to 14 residues. CDR3 sequence (DNA): TGTGCCAGCAGCTGGGGACGGGGGGTTTGGGCCCAGCATTTT. Translating gives CASSWGRGVWAQHF.

The chain employs TRBV29-1 and TRBJ1-2; 10 bases are shared with TRBD1. This CDR3 has 15 residues. J was trimmed by 0 bases and V by 2 bases; bases with no gene match: 3. In germline, CDR1 is SQVTM, CDR2 ANQGSEA. The DNA of the CDR3 is TGCAGCGTTGAACCGGGACAGGGGCCTAACTATGGCTACACCTTC. This translates into CSVEPGQGPNYGYTF.

V gene TRBV15 combines with J gene TRBJ1-5; D remains ambiguous. This CDR3 region has 15 residues. The germline V gene has CDR1 LNHNV and CDR2 YYDKDF (reference sequence). V lost 4 bases and J 5 bases, leaving 15 bases between the germline ends. In DNA, the CDR3 is TGTGCCACCAGCACCTCCTTCCTGGACTATCAGCCCCAGCATTTT. Its translation is CATSTSFLDYQPQHF.